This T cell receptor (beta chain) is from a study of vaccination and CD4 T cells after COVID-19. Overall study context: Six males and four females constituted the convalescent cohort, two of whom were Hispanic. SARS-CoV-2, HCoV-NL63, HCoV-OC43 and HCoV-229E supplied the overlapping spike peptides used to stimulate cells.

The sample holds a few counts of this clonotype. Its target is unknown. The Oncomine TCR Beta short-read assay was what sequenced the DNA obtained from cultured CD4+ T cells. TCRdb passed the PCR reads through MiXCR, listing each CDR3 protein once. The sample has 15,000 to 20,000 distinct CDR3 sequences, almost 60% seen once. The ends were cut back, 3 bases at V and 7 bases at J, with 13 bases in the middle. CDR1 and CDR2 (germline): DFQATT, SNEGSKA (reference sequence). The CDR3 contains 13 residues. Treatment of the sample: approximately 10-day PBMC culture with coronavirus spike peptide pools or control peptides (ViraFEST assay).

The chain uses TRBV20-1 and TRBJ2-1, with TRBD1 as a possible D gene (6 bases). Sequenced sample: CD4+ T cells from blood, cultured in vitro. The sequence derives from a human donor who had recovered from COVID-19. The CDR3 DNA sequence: TGCAGTGCTAGTCGGGAAAGGGGGAATGAGCAGTTCTTC. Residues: CSASRERGNEQFF.